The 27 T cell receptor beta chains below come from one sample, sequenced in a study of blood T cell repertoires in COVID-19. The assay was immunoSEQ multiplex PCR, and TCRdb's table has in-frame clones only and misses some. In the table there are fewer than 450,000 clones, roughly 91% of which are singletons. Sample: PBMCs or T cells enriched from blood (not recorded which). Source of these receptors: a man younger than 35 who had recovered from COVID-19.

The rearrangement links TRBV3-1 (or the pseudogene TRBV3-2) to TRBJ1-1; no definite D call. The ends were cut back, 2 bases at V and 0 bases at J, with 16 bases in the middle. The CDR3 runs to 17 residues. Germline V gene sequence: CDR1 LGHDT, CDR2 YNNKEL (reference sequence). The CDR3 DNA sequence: TGTGCCAGCAGCCAACTCGGGGAGGTGGTCATGAACACTGAAGCTTTCTTT. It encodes CASSQLGEVVMNTEAFF.

The CDR3 region has the DNA TGTGCCAGCAGCCAAGTACCCCGGGAAGCTTTCTTT. It yields the protein CASSQVPREAFF. The genes are TRBV14 and TRBJ1-1; D unresolved. The CDR3 runs to 12 residues. In germline, CDR1 is SGHDN, CDR2 FVKESK. V lost 1 base to trimming and J lost 8 bases, with 8 bases between them.

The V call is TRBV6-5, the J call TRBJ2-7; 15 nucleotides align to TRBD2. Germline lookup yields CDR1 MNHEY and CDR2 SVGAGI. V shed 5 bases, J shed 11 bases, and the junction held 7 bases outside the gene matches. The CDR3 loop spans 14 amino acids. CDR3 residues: CASSTGLAGGIEYF. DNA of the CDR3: TGTGCCAGCAGTACGGGACTAGCGGGAGGAATCGAGTACTTC.

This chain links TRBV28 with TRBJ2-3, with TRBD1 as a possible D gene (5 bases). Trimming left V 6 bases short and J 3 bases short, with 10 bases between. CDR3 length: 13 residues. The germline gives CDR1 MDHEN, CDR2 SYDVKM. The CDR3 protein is CASRQQVTDTQYF. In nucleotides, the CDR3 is TGTGCCAGCAGGCAACAGGTAACAGATACGCAGTATTTT.

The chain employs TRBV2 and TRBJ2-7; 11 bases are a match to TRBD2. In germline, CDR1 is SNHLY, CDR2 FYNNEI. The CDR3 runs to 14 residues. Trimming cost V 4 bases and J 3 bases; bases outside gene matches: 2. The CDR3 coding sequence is TGTGCCAGCAGTGTCACTAGCGGGAGCTACGAGCAGTACTTC. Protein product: CASSVTSGSYEQYF.

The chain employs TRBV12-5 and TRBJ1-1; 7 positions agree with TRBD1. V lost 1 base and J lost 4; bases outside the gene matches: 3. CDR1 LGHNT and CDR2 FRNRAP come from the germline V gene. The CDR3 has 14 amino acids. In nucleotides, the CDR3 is TGTGCTAGTGGTTTGGGGCAGGGGGTCACTGAAGCTTTCTTT. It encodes CASGLGQGVTEAFF.

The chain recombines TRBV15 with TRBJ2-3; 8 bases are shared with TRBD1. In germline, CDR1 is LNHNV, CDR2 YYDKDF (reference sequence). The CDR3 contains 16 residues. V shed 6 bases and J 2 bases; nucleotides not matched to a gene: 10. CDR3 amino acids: CATRVQGTGLTDTQYF. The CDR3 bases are TGTGCCACCAGAGTACAAGGGACAGGCCTCACAGATACGCAGTATTTT.

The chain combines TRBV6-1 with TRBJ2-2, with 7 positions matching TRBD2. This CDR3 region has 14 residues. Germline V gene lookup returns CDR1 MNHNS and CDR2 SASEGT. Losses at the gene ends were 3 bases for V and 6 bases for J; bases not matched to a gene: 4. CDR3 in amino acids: CASSDAGVAGELFF. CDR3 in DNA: TGTGCCAGCAGTGACGCGGGGGTGGCCGGGGAGCTGTTTTTT.

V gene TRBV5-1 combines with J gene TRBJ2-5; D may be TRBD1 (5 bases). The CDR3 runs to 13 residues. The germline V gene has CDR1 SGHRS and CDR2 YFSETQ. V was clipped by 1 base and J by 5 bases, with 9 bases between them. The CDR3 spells CASSLTGLETQYF. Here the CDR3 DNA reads TGCGCCAGCAGCTTGACAGGTTTGGAGACCCAGTACTTC. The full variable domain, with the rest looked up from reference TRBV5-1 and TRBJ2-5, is KAGVTQTPRYLIKTRGQQVTLSCSPISGHRSVSWYQQTPGQGLQFLFEYFSETQRNKGNFPGRFSGRQFSNSRSEMNVSTLELGDSALYLCASSLTGLETQYFGPGTRLLVL.

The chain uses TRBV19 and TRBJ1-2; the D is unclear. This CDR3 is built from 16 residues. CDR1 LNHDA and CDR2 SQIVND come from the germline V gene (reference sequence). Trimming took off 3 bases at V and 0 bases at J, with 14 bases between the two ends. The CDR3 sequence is CASSMVNPGPNYGYTF. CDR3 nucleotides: TGTGCCAGTAGTATGGTCAATCCAGGTCCTAACTATGGCTACACCTTC. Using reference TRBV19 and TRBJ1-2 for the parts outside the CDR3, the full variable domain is DGGITQSPKYLFRKEGQNVTLSCEQNLNHDAMYWYRQDPGQGLRLIYYSQIVNDFQKGDIAEGYSVSREKKESFPLTVTSAQKNPTAFYLCASSMVNPGPNYGYTFGSGTRLTVV.

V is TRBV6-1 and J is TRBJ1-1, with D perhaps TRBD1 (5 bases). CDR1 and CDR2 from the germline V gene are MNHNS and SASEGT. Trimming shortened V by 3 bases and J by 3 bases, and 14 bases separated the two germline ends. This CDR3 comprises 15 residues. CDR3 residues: CASSELVGGYTEAFF. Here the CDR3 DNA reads TGTGCCAGCAGTGAGTTGGTCGGGGGATACACTGAAGCTTTCTTT.

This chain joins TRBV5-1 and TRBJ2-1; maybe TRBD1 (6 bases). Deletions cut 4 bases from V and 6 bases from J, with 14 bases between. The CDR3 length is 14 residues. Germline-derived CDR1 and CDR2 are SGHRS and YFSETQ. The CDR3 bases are TGCGCCAGCAGCCCCGCAACAGGGCGCAATGAGCAGTTCTTC. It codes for CASSPATGRNEQFF.

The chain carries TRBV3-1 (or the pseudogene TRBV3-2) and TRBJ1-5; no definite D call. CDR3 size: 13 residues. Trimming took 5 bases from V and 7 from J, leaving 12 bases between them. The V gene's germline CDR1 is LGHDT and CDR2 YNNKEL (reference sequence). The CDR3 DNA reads TGTGCCAGCAGCAGTCGCCCGGGACAGCCCCAGCATTTT. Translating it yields CASSSRPGQPQHF.

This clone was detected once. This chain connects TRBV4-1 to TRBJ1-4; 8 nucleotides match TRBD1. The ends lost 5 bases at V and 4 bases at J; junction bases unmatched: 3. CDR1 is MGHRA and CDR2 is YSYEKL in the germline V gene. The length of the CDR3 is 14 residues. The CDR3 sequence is CASSSGQGNEKLFF. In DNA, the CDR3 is TGCGCCAGCAGCTCTGGACAGGGTAATGAAAAACTGTTTTTT.

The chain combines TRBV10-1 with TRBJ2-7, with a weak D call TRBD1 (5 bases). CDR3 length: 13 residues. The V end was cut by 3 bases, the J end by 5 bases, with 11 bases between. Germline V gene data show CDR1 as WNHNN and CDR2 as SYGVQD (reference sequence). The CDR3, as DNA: TGCGCCAGCAGTGAAGGGGCAGGGCACGAGCAGTACTTC. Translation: CASSEGAGHEQYF.

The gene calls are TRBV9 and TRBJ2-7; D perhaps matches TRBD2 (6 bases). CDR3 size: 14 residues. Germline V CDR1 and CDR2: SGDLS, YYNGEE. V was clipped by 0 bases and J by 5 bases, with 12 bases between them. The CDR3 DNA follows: TGTGCCAGCAGCGTAGGGGACTCGCTGGACGAGCAGTACTTC. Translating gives CASSVGDSLDEQYF. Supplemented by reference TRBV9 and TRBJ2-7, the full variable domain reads DSGVTQTPKHLITATGQRVTLRCSPRSGDLSVYWYQQSLDQGLQFLIQYYNGEERAKGNILERFSAQQFPDLHSELNLSSLELGDSALYFCASSVGDSLDEQYFGPGTRLTVT.

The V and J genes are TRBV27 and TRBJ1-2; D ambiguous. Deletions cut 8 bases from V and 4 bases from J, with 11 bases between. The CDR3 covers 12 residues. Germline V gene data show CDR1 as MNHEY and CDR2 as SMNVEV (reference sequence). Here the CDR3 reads CASGISGYGYTF. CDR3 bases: TGTGCCAGCGGCATCTCGGGCTATGGCTACACCTTC.

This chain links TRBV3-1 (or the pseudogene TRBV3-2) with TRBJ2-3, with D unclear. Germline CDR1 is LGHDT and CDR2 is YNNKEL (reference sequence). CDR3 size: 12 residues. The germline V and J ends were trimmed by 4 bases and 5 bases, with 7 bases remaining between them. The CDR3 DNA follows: TGTGCCAGCAGCCCGTCACAAGATACGCAGTATTTT. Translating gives CASSPSQDTQYF.

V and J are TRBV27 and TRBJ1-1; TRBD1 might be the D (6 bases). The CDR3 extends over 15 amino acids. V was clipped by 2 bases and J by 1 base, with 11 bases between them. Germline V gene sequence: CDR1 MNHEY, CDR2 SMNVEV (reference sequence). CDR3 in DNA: TGTGCCAGCAGTTTACGGCGGGGGGCGAACACTGAAGCTTTCTTT. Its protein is CASSLRRGANTEAFF.

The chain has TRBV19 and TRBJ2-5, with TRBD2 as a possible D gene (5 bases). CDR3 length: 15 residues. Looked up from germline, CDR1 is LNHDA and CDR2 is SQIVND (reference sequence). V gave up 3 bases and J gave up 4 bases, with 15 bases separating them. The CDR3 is CASSIGVELSETQYF. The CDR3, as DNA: TGTGCCAGTAGTATCGGGGTGGAGCTTTCAGAGACCCAGTACTTC. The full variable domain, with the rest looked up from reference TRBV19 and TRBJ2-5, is DGGITQSPKYLFRKEGQNVTLSCEQNLNHDAMYWYRQDPGQGLRLIYYSQIVNDFQKGDIAEGYSVSREKKESFPLTVTSAQKNPTAFYLCASSIGVELSETQYFGPGTRLLVL.

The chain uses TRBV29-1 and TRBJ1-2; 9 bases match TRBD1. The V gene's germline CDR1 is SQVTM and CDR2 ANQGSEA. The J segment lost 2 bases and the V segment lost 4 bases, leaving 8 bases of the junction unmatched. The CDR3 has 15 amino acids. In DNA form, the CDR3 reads TGCAGCGTTGCCCCCGACAGGGGGTTAAACTATGGCTACACCTTC. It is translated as CSVAPDRGLNYGYTF.

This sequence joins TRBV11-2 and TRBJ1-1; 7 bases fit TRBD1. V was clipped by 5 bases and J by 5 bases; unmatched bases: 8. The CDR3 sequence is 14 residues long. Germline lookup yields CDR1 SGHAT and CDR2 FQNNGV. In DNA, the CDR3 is TGTGCCAGCAGCCCTTTGACAGGGCGGACTGAAGCTTTCTTT. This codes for CASSPLTGRTEAFF.

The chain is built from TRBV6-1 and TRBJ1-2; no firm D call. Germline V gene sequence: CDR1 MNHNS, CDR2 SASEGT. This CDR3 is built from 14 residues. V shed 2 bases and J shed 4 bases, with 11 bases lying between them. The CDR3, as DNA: TGTGCCAGCAGTGAATCTCGAGCTTTCTATGGCTACACCTTC. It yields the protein CASSESRAFYGYTF.

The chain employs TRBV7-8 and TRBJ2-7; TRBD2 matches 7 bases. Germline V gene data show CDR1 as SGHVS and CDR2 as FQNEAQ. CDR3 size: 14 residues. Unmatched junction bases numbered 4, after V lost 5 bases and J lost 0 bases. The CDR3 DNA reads TGTGCCAGCAGCCTTCGGACTAGCTCCTACGAGCAGTACTTC. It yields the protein CASSLRTSSYEQYF.

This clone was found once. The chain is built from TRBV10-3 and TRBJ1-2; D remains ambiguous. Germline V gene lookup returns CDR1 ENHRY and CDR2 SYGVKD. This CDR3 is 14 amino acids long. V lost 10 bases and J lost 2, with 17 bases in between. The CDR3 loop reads CATSRPPDNYGYTF. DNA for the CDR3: TGTGCCACTAGTCGTCCCCCAGACAACTATGGCTACACCTTC.

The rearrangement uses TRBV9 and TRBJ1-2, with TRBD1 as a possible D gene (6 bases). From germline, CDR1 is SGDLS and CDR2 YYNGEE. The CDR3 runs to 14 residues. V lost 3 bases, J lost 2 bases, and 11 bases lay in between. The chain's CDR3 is CASSAPTGNYGYTF. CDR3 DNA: TGTGCCAGCAGCGCCCCCACAGGGAACTATGGCTACACCTTC.

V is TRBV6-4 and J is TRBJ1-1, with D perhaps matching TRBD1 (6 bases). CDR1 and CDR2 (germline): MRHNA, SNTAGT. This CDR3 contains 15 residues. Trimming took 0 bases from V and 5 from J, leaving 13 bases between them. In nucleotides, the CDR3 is TGTGCCAGCAGTGACTCGGGGGGGGCAGGTACTGAAGCTTTCTTT. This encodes CASSDSGGAGTEAFF.